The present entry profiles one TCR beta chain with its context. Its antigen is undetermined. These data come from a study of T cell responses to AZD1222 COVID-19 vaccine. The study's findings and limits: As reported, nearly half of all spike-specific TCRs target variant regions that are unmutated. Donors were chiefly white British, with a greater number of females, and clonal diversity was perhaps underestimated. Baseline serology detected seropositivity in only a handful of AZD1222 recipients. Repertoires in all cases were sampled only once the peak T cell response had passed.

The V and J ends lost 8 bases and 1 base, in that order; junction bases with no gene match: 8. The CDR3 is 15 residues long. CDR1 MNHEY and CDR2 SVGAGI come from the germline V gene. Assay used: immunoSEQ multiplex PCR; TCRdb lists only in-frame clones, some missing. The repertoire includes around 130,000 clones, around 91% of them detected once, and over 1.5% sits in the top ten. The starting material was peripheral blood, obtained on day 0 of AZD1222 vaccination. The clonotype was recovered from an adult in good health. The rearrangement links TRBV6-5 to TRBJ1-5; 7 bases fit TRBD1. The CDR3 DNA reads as TGTGCCAGCGAACGACAGGGTAGGAGCAATCAGCCCCAGCATTTT. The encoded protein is CASERQGRSNQPQHF.